The rows below give T cell receptor beta chains drawn from one sample of a study of T-cell memory formation after mild COVID-19. TCRdb analysed the 5' RACE reads with MiXCR anew, one entry per CDR3 protein. This table has fewer than 400,000 distinct CDR3 sequences, about a sixth appearing once. Sequencing was done on a sample of PBMCs or a T cell subset sorted from them (not recorded which). These receptors all come from a man younger than 30 who had mild COVID-19 (a few samples of this study predate the infection). Cell type and time point are not known. CDR3s include the opening cysteine and the closing phenylalanine or tryptophan.

cdr3_aa j_call v_call
CASSLEGGDEEFF TRBJ2-1 TRBV11-3
CSASGGLYEQYF TRBJ2-7 TRBV29-1
CASSSWGTGGGYTF TRBJ1-2 TRBV7-6
CASSLAAGGHTDTQYF TRBJ2-3 TRBV7-8
CASSPDPGQNQPQHF TRBJ1-5 TRBV5-1
CASSLGPGDWELFF TRBJ2-2 TRBV7-6
CASSPSDDSTGELFF TRBJ2-2 TRBV18
CASSDTSDRHTGELFF TRBJ2-2 TRBV12-3/TRBV12-4
CASSLEGNSGNTIYF TRBJ1-3 TRBV5-1
CATSRATGIGGYGYTF TRBJ1-2 TRBV15
CASTNKEPDGYTF TRBJ1-2 TRBV7-9
CATAGQGPQETQYF TRBJ2-5 TRBV5-1
CASSSRRPDGYTF TRBJ1-2 TRBV7-2
CASSFGTGHWDTQYF TRBJ2-3 TRBV7-2
CASGTGANEQYF TRBJ2-7 TRBV19
CASSQGGLAGGPETQYF TRBJ2-5 TRBV4-3
CASRQLYEQYF TRBJ2-7 TRBV6-2/TRBV6-3
CASSSQRQGFETQYF TRBJ2-5 TRBV12-3/TRBV12-4
CASSLPGQGDSPLHF TRBJ1-6 TRBV6-6
CASSGVGYNEQFF TRBJ2-1 TRBV2
CASSSTGGNTGELFF TRBJ2-2 TRBV7-8
CAISGRDNSRTHNSPLHF TRBJ1-6 TRBV10-3
CASSGGGAIGEQFF TRBJ2-1 TRBV5-4
CASSWDRGEETQYF TRBJ2-5 TRBV4-1
CASSLDSPTGELFF TRBJ2-2 TRBV7-3
CASSQDWGGELFF TRBJ2-2 TRBV3-1